The rows below give T cell receptor beta chains drawn from one sample of a study of blood T cells in healthy people across ages. TCRdb called the 5' RACE reads again in MiXCR, with one record for every CDR3 protein. This sample has hundreds of thousands of distinct CDR3 sequences, with approximately 40% found just once. Sequencing used blood. The receptor set was obtained from a man aged 80 or over in good health. CDR3s include the opening cysteine and the closing phenylalanine or tryptophan. The D gene is left open where the match is weak. Rows give clone size only sometimes, using once, few, many, or a class for an expanded clone.

j_gene: TRBJ2-3; v_gene: TRBV4-2; d_gene: NA; abundance: NA; CDR3nt: TGTGCCAGCAGCCGGCCAGTCTTGCAGGGCACAGATACGCAGTATTTT; CDR3aa: CASSRPVLQGTDTQYF
j_gene: TRBJ2-3; v_gene: TRBV4-2; d_gene: NA; abundance: few; CDR3nt: TGTGCCAGCAGCACCCAACTAGGGGGGGCCACAGATACGCAGTATTTT; CDR3aa: CASSTQLGGATDTQYF
j_gene: TRBJ1-1; v_gene: TRBV7-2; d_gene: NA; abundance: NA; CDR3nt: TGTGCCAGCAGCCGGGACGCTAAGGCTGAAGCTTTCTTT; CDR3aa: CASSRDAKAEAFF
j_gene: TRBJ2-5; v_gene: TRBV15; d_gene: NA; abundance: NA; CDR3nt: TGTGCCACCAGCAGAGATGTGGGGGGCGCAGAGACCCAGTACTTC; CDR3aa: CATSRDVGGAETQYF
j_gene: TRBJ1-1; v_gene: TRBV7-9; d_gene: NA; abundance: NA; CDR3nt: TGTGCCAGCAGCTTATTCGGGGGGACATTGAACACTGAAGCTTTCTTT; CDR3aa: CASSLFGGTLNTEAFF
j_gene: TRBJ2-3; v_gene: TRBV12-5; d_gene: NA; abundance: NA; CDR3nt: TGTGCTAGTGGTGGACTAAACACAGATACGCAGTATTTT; CDR3aa: CASGGLNTDTQYF
j_gene: TRBJ2-3; v_gene: TRBV2; d_gene: NA; abundance: NA; CDR3nt: TGTGCCAGCATTAGGGTTAGCACAGATACGCAGTATTTT; CDR3aa: CASIRVSTDTQYF
j_gene: TRBJ2-7; v_gene: TRBV6-6; d_gene: NA; abundance: few; CDR3nt: TGTGCCAGCAGTTACAACAGGGAAGGCGAGCAGTACTTC; CDR3aa: CASSYNREGEQYF
j_gene: TRBJ2-7; v_gene: TRBV20-1; d_gene: NA; abundance: few; CDR3nt: TGCAGTGCCCCCACAGGCAGAGGGGGCTACGAGCAGTACTTC; CDR3aa: CSAPTGRGGYEQYF
j_gene: TRBJ2-7; v_gene: TRBV28; d_gene: TRBD1; abundance: NA; CDR3nt: TGTGCCAGCAGACCCAGACAGGGTCCCTACGAGCAGTACTTC; CDR3aa: CASRPRQGPYEQYF
j_gene: TRBJ2-1; v_gene: TRBV5-1; d_gene: TRBD2; abundance: NA; CDR3nt: TGCGCCAGCAGCTTGGGTGGCGGGGGGGCGTATGAGCAGTTCTTC; CDR3aa: CASSLGGGGAYEQFF
j_gene: TRBJ1-5; v_gene: TRBV5-5; d_gene: NA; abundance: NA; CDR3nt: TGTGCCAGCAGCTTGTGGGACGGAATCAATCAGCCCCAGCATTTT; CDR3aa: CASSLWDGINQPQHF
j_gene: TRBJ2-5; v_gene: TRBV24-1; d_gene: TRBD1; abundance: few; CDR3nt: TGTGCCACCAGTGAGAGGGACAGGGTCCAAGAGACCCAGTACTTC; CDR3aa: CATSERDRVQETQYF
j_gene: TRBJ2-7; v_gene: TRBV11-3; d_gene: NA; abundance: once; CDR3nt: TGTGCCAGCAGCTTGGTAGCGTCGGGCTACGAGCAGTACTTC; CDR3aa: CASSLVASGYEQYF
j_gene: TRBJ2-7; v_gene: TRBV6-2/TRBV6-3; d_gene: NA; abundance: few; CDR3nt: TGTGCCAGCAGTTACTCTCAGGGACTCTCCTACGAGCAGTACTTC; CDR3aa: CASSYSQGLSYEQYF
j_gene: TRBJ2-1; v_gene: TRBV11-2; d_gene: NA; abundance: NA; CDR3nt: TGTGCCAGCAGCAAGACCGGAAATGAGCAGTTCTTC; CDR3aa: CASSKTGNEQFF
j_gene: TRBJ2-5; v_gene: TRBV21-1; d_gene: NA; abundance: NA; CDR3nt: TGTGCCAGCAGCAAGAACGGCGGGAGACCCTACAATGAGCAGTACTTC; CDR3aa: CASSKNGGRPYNEQYF
j_gene: TRBJ2-5; v_gene: TRBV6-2/TRBV6-3; d_gene: TRBD1; abundance: NA; CDR3nt: TGTGCCAGCTCCATAACCGGGACAGGGGTTGAGACCCAGTACTTC; CDR3aa: CASSITGTGVETQYF
j_gene: TRBJ2-1; v_gene: TRBV20-1; d_gene: TRBD1; abundance: NA; CDR3nt: TGCAGTGCACCCGGGACAGGGGTGTCCTACAATGAGCAGTTCTTC; CDR3aa: CSAPGTGVSYNEQFF
j_gene: TRBJ1-1; v_gene: TRBV20-1; d_gene: NA; abundance: few; CDR3nt: TGCAGTGCTAGAGATTCTCCAGGGTGGAACACTGAAGCTTTCTTT; CDR3aa: CSARDSPGWNTEAFF
j_gene: TRBJ1-3; v_gene: TRBV30; d_gene: NA; abundance: few; CDR3nt: TGTGCCTGCCATACGAGGGCCTACTCTGGAAACACCATATATTTT; CDR3aa: CACHTRAYSGNTIYF
j_gene: TRBJ2-2; v_gene: TRBV24-1; d_gene: TRBD1; abundance: NA; CDR3nt: TGTGCCACCAGAGGGACAGGGGACACCGGGGAGCTGTTTTTT; CDR3aa: CATRGTGDTGELFF
j_gene: TRBJ2-4; v_gene: TRBV28; d_gene: NA; abundance: NA; CDR3nt: TGTGCCAGCAAACCTCGGGAGAGCTGCATTCAGTACTTC; CDR3aa: CASKPRESCIQYF
j_gene: TRBJ2-7; v_gene: TRBV7-9; d_gene: TRBD1; abundance: NA; CDR3nt: TGTGCCAGCAGCTACATCCGGACAGGGGACGAGCAGTACTTC; CDR3aa: CASSYIRTGDEQYF
j_gene: TRBJ2-7; v_gene: TRBV12-5; d_gene: TRBD1; abundance: NA; CDR3nt: TGTGCTAGTGGTGAGCCGGGACAGGAGAACAACTACGAGCAGTACTTC; CDR3aa: CASGEPGQENNYEQYF
j_gene: TRBJ2-7; v_gene: TRBV18; d_gene: TRBD1; abundance: NA; CDR3nt: TGTGCCAGCTCACCGGGACAGGGGACCTCCTACGAGCAGTACTTC; CDR3aa: CASSPGQGTSYEQYF
j_gene: TRBJ2-7; v_gene: TRBV6-2/TRBV6-3; d_gene: TRBD1; abundance: NA; CDR3nt: TGTGCCAGCAGTCTTTATCCCGGACAGGGGGCCTCCTACGAGCAGTACTTC; CDR3aa: CASSLYPGQGASYEQYF
j_gene: TRBJ1-6; v_gene: TRBV25-1; d_gene: TRBD1; abundance: NA; CDR3nt: TGTGCCAGCAGTGAAGGAAGGGCGGACAGGGGGCTACGAAATTCACCCCTCCACTTT; CDR3aa: CASSEGRADRGLRNSPLHF
j_gene: TRBJ2-7; v_gene: TRBV23-1; d_gene: TRBD2; abundance: NA; CDR3nt: TGCGCCAGCAGCAGGACAGGGACTAGCGGATTATCCTACGAGCAGTACTTC; CDR3aa: CASSRTGTSGLSYEQYF
j_gene: TRBJ2-7; v_gene: TRBV9; d_gene: NA; abundance: few; CDR3nt: TGTGCCAGCAGCGTAGATGGAGACAGATATTCCTACGAGCAGTACTTC; CDR3aa: CASSVDGDRYSYEQYF
j_gene: TRBJ1-6; v_gene: TRBV14; d_gene: NA; abundance: few; CDR3nt: TGTGCCAGCAGCCAAGCGTTGACGGGTAATTCACCCCTCCACTTT; CDR3aa: CASSQALTGNSPLHF
j_gene: TRBJ2-2; v_gene: TRBV28; d_gene: NA; abundance: few; CDR3nt: TGTGCCAGCAGTTTCTCCGAGATAAGCACCGGGGAGCTGTTTTTT; CDR3aa: CASSFSEISTGELFF
j_gene: TRBJ2-7; v_gene: TRBV6-1; d_gene: TRBD2; abundance: NA; CDR3nt: TGTGCCAGCAGTGAACCGGGGGGGCCGTGGGAGCAGTACTTC; CDR3aa: CASSEPGGPWEQYF
j_gene: TRBJ2-7; v_gene: TRBV7-6; d_gene: TRBD1; abundance: NA; CDR3nt: TGTGCCAGCAGCAATAGACAGGGGAACGAGCAGTACTTC; CDR3aa: CASSNRQGNEQYF
j_gene: TRBJ1-1; v_gene: TRBV10-1; d_gene: TRBD1; abundance: NA; CDR3nt: TGCGCCACAAGCGCACAGGGGAGCACTGAAGCTTTCTTT; CDR3aa: CATSAQGSTEAFF